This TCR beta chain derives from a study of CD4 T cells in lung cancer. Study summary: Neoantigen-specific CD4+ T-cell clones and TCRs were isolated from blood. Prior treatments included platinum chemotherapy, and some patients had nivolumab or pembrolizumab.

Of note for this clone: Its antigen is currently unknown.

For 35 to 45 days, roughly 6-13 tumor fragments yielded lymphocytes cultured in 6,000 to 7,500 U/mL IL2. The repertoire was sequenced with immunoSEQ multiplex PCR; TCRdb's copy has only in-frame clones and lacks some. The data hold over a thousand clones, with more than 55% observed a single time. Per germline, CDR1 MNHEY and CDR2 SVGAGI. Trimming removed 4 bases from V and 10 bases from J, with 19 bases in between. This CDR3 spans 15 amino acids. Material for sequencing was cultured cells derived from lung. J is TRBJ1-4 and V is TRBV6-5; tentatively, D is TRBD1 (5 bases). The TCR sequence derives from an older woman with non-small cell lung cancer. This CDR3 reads CASSSLLGGVGKLFF. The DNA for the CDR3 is TGTGCCAGCAGTTCCCTCCTGGGGGGTGTGGGAAAACTGTTTTTT.